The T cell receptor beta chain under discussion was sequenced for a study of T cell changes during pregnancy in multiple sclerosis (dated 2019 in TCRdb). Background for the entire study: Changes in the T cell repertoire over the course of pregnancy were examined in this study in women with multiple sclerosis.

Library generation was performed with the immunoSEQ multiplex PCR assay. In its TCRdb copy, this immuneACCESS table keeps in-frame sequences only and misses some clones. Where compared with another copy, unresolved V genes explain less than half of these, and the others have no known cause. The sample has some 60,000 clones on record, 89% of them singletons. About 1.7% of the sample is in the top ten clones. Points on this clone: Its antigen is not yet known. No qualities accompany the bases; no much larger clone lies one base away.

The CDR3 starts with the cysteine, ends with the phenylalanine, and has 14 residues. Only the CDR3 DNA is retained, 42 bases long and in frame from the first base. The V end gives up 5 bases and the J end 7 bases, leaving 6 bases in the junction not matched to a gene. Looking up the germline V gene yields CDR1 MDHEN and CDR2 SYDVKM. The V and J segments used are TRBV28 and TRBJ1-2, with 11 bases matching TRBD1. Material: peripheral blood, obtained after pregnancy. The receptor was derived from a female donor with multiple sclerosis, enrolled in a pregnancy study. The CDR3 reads CASSTPGTGGGYTF. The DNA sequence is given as TGTGCCAGCAGTACCCCCGGGACAGGGGGTGGCTACACCTTC.